Following are 11 T cell receptor beta chains from one sample sequenced in a study of blood T cell repertoires in COVID-19. Data came from immunoSEQ multiplex PCR; TCRdb stores just in-frame clones and leaves some out. The sample lists under 250,000 clones; 75% to 90% were seen once. The sample consisted of PBMCs or T cells enriched from blood (not recorded which). The receptors originated from a woman between 18 and 29 years old in a cohort exposed to, infected with or recovered from COVID-19 (not recorded which).

The chain has TRBV7-9 and TRBJ1-2; D possibly corresponds to TRBD1 (5 bases). The CDR3 contains 16 residues. Germline V lookup: CDR1 SEHNR, CDR2 FQNEAQ (reference sequence). Trimming removed 8 bases at V and 3 bases at J, with 22 bases between. DNA of the CDR3: TGTGCCAGCCAAGATTCCGACGAGGAAGGGGACTATGGCTACACCTTC. Amino acid sequence: CASQDSDEEGDYGYTF.

The chain couples TRBV29-1 to TRBJ1-2; no reliable D call. The germline gives CDR1 SQVTM, CDR2 ANQGSEA. Trimming removed 2 bases at V and 4 bases at J, with 5 bases between. CDR3 length: 11 amino acids. The CDR3 nucleotides read TGCAGCGTTGAAAAGCTCTATGGCTACACCTTC. This translates into CSVEKLYGYTF.

This clone has only one observation. This sequence joins TRBV9 and TRBJ1-2; no clear D. The CDR3 is 15 residues long. Germline V gene data show CDR1 as SGDLS and CDR2 as YYNGEE. Trimming removed 0 bases from V and 4 bases from J, with 13 bases in between. CDR3 coding DNA: TGTGCCAGCAGCGTAGGAGGGCCCAACCCCTATGGCTACACCTTC. This gives the protein CASSVGGPNPYGYTF.

The chain combines TRBV15 with TRBJ2-1, with TRBD2 matching 7 bases. With V trimmed by 7 bases and J by 8 bases, 8 bases remained unmatched. Germline V CDR1 and CDR2: LNHNV, YYDKDF (reference sequence). This CDR3 is 13 amino acids long. CDR3 in amino acids: CATTSGREHEQFF. The DNA of the CDR3 is TGTGCCACCACCTCGGGGAGGGAACATGAGCAGTTCTTC.

The V gene is TRBV15, the J gene TRBJ1-2, with 7 nucleotides matching TRBD1. Germline assignment: CDR1 LNHNV and CDR2 YYDKDF (reference sequence). V shed 4 bases and J 2 bases; nucleotides not matched to a gene: 4. This CDR3 has 14 residues. CDR3 sequence (DNA): TGTGCCACCAGCACCCAGGGGGAGAACTATGGCTACACCTTC. It translates to CATSTQGENYGYTF.

The chain combines TRBV2 with TRBJ1-2; D perhaps matches TRBD1 (5 bases). Deletions cut 5 bases from V and 6 bases from J, with 16 bases between. CDR1 is SNHLY and CDR2 is FYNNEI in the germline V gene. There are 14 residues in the CDR3. CDR3 DNA: TGTGCCAGCAGTCGGACGACAGTACCCCATGGCTACACCTTC. Translated: CASSRTTVPHGYTF.

The J gene is TRBJ2-1, the V gene TRBV28; TRBD2 might be the D (5 bases). Germline values: CDR1 MDHEN, CDR2 SYDVKM. V was cut by 6 bases and J by 7 bases, with 19 bases left in between. The CDR3 totals 15 residues. The CDR3 nucleotides read TGTGCCAGCAGCGAGACGGGGAGCCAAAAAAATGAGCAGTTCTTC. Protein sequence: CASSETGSQKNEQFF.

Here the CDR3 reads CASSLEGVGVYEQFF. The CDR3 DNA sequence: TGTGCCAGCTCTCTCGAGGGTGTCGGCGTCTATGAGCAGTTCTTC. The J gene is TRBJ2-1, the V gene TRBV6-5; D possibly corresponds to TRBD2 (5 bases). The V gene's germline CDR1 is MNHEY and CDR2 SVGAGI. There are 15 residues in the CDR3. V gave up 8 bases and J gave up 8 bases, with 22 bases separating them.

This chain joins TRBV29-1 and TRBJ2-7, with TRBD1 matching 11 bases. The V gene's germline CDR1 is SQVTM and CDR2 ANQGSEA. V lost 3 bases and J lost 3; bases outside the gene matches: 1. This CDR3 is 13 amino acids long. CDR3 sequence (DNA): TGCAGCGTTGAGGGACAGGGGGACTACGAGCAGTACTTC. This gives the protein CSVEGQGDYEQYF.

The genes are TRBV7-9 and TRBJ1-4; possibly TRBD1 for D (5 bases). CDR3 length: 15 residues. With 5 bases removed from V and 4 bases from J, the gap between germline ends came to 14 bases. CDR1 is SEHNR, CDR2 FQNEAQ, per germline (reference sequence). CDR3 DNA sequence: TGTGCCAGCAGCCCCCAACGCAGGGATAATGAAAAACTGTTTTTT. Protein: CASSPQRRDNEKLFF.

The chain joins TRBV27 to TRBJ2-1; 12 bases align to TRBD2. Trimming took 6 bases from V and 8 from J; bases not matched to a gene: 8. Looked up from germline, CDR1 is MNHEY and CDR2 is SMNVEV (reference sequence). The CDR3 is made up of 15 amino acids. The CDR3 DNA reads TGTGCCAGCAGCCGAAGGGGACTAGCGGGTTATGAGCAGTTCTTC. Translating gives CASSRRGLAGYEQFF.